The 21 T cell receptor beta chains reported below all come from one sample, sequenced in a study of blood T cell repertoires in COVID-19. Assay used: immunoSEQ multiplex PCR; TCRdb lists only in-frame clones, some missing. This table has about 160,000 clones, 80% to 90% appearing once. Sequences were obtained from peripheral blood. The source is a man aged 35 to 55 with acute or convalescent COVID-19.

The V and J genes are TRBV2 and TRBJ2-2; 11 positions match TRBD1. Germline CDR1 reads SNHLY; CDR2 reads FYNNEI. The CDR3 has 15 amino acids. With 2 bases clipped from V and 6 bases from J, the junction kept 2 bases outside the gene matches. Here the CDR3 DNA reads TGTGCCAGCAGTGAAAGGGGACAGGGGGCCGGGGAGCTGTTTTTT. Protein product: CASSERGQGAGELFF.

The chain carries TRBV7-8 and TRBJ1-2, with unresolved D. V was cut by 5 bases and J by 4 bases, with 11 bases left in between. Per germline, CDR1 SGHVS and CDR2 FQNEAQ. This CDR3 has 13 residues. The CDR3 DNA reads TGTGCCAGCAGCCCCAGGAATCCCTATGGCTACACCTTC. Its protein is CASSPRNPYGYTF.

The chain has TRBV28 and TRBJ1-3; D is possibly TRBD1 (6 bases). CDR3 length: 15 amino acids. CDR1 and CDR2 (germline): MDHEN, SYDVKM. Trimming took 2 bases from V and 3 from J, leaving 11 bases between them. CDR3: CASSLVQGGGNTIYF. As DNA, the CDR3 is TGTGCCAGCAGTTTAGTACAGGGCGGTGGAAACACCATATATTTT.

The chain is built from TRBV10-3 and TRBJ2-1; 7 nucleotides agree with TRBD1. J was trimmed by 5 bases and V by 4 bases; bases with no gene match: 5. The CDR3 is made up of 14 amino acids. In germline, CDR1 is ENHRY, CDR2 SYGVKD. The CDR3 sequence: CAISATGWDNEQFF. CDR3 DNA: TGTGCCATCAGTGCGACAGGGTGGGACAATGAGCAGTTCTTC.

The chain couples TRBV5-1 to TRBJ1-1, with 7 bases aligning to TRBD1. Germline CDR1 reads SGHRS; CDR2 reads YFSETQ. This CDR3 region has 15 residues. V trimming: 4 bases; J trimming: 0 bases; junction bases outside the gene matches: 6. In DNA form, the CDR3 reads TGCGCCAGCAGCCAGTCCGGGACAGTGAACACTGAAGCTTTCTTT. It is translated as CASSQSGTVNTEAFF. Full variable domain (rest looked up from reference TRBV5-1 and TRBJ1-1): KAGVTQTPRYLIKTRGQQVTLSCSPISGHRSVSWYQQTPGQGLQFLFEYFSETQRNKGNFPGRFSGRQFSNSRSEMNVSTLELGDSALYLCASSQSGTVNTEAFFGQGTRLTVV.

This rearrangement joins TRBV6-5 to TRBJ2-3, with D maybe TRBD2 (6 bases). The CDR3 sequence is 14 residues long. Trimming cost V 7 bases and J 5 bases, with 16 bases left between them. CDR1 MNHEY and CDR2 SVGAGI come from the germline V gene. CDR3 nucleotide sequence: TGTGCCAGCACCCCGGAGGAGGGGAGAGATACGCAGTATTTT. Amino acid sequence: CASTPEEGRDTQYF.

The chain joins TRBV9 to TRBJ2-7; 12 nucleotides align to TRBD2. The CDR3 loop spans 15 amino acids. Looked up from germline, CDR1 is SGDLS and CDR2 is YYNGEE. Unmatched junction bases numbered 3, after V lost 2 bases and J lost 3 bases. The CDR3 nucleotides are TGTGCCAGCAGCGTGACTAGCGGGGGTCTCTACGAGCAGTACTTC. Amino acid sequence: CASSVTSGGLYEQYF.

This clone was counted once. CDR3 loop: CASSPIRHTNTEAFF. CDR3 DNA: TGTGCCAGCAGCCCTATCCGACACACCAACACTGAAGCTTTCTTT. The rearrangement joins TRBV6-2 or TRBV6-3 to TRBJ1-1; D not certain. The CDR3 length is 15 residues. CDR1 and CDR2 from the germline V gene are MNHEY and SVGEGT. V lost 6 bases to trimming and J lost 2 bases, with 16 bases between them.

This clone was observed a handful of times. This chain links TRBV6-6 with TRBJ2-3, with a possible D match to TRBD1 (6 bases). V was pared by 6 bases and J by 3 bases, with 16 bases between. CDR3 length: 15 amino acids. The germline gives CDR1 MNHNY, CDR2 SVGAGI (reference sequence). CDR3: CASRTGFLSTDTQYF. CDR3 coding DNA: TGTGCCAGCAGAACAGGGTTCCTTTCGACAGATACGCAGTATTTT.

This chain joins TRBV11-2 and TRBJ2-7; no clear D gene. The CDR3 is made up of 13 amino acids. CDR1 and CDR2 (germline): SGHAT, FQNNGV. V lost 0 bases and J 3 bases, leaving 6 bases between the germline ends. The CDR3 region is CASSLDGNYEQYF. CDR3 in DNA: TGTGCCAGCAGCTTAGATGGCAACTACGAGCAGTACTTC.

The chain recombines TRBV5-1 with TRBJ1-2; 12 bases map to TRBD1. This CDR3 is built from 16 residues. V shed 0 bases and J 10 bases; nucleotides not matched to a gene: 10. Germline assignment: CDR1 SGHRS and CDR2 YFSETQ. The CDR3 nucleotides read TGCGCCAGCAGCTTGGATCCATCGGGACAGGGGGCTTTCTACACCTTC. Residues: CASSLDPSGQGAFYTF.

V and J are TRBV4-3 and TRBJ2-3; D perhaps matches TRBD1 (6 bases). The CDR3 is 15 amino acids. Trimming left V 0 bases short and J 1 base short, with 8 bases between. Germline V gives CDR1 LGHNA, CDR2 YSLEER. CDR3 sequence reads: CASSQDRQGTDTQYF. CDR3 nucleotides: TGCGCCAGCAGCCAAGATCGACAGGGCACAGATACGCAGTATTTT.

By frequency in the sample, this clone is medium-sized. The chain has TRBV6-4 and TRBJ2-2; 11 bases line up with TRBD2. V lost 6 bases to trimming and J lost 3 bases; unmatched junction nucleotides: 3. From germline, CDR1 is MRHNA and CDR2 SNTAGT. This CDR3 region has 15 residues. The CDR3 DNA reads TGTGCCAGCAGCACTAGCGGGGGATACACCGGGGAGCTGTTTTTT. This sequence encodes CASSTSGGYTGELFF.

The chain employs TRBV5-5 and TRBJ1-3; D not resolved. V lost 3 bases to trimming and J lost 1 base, with 14 bases between them. The germline V gene encodes CDR1 SGHKS and CDR2 YYEKEE (reference sequence). The CDR3 has 16 residues. The CDR3 protein is CASSWQPGSSGNTIYF. The CDR3 coding sequence is TGTGCCAGCAGCTGGCAGCCAGGTTCTTCTGGAAACACCATATATTTT.

The chain recombines TRBV5-1 with TRBJ1-2, with D uncertain. Germline values: CDR1 SGHRS, CDR2 YFSETQ. This CDR3 comprises 15 residues. V lost 4 bases and J 3 bases, leaving 16 bases between the germline ends. The CDR3 protein is CASSPREGVHYGYTF. DNA for the CDR3: TGCGCCAGCAGCCCTCGAGAGGGTGTTCACTATGGCTACACCTTC.

This clone appeared once. The J gene is TRBJ2-7, the V gene TRBV5-6; D possibly corresponds to TRBD2 (5 bases). The CDR3 has 12 residues. Per germline, CDR1 SGHDT and CDR2 YYEEEE. Trimming took off 4 bases at V and 11 bases at J, with 16 bases between the two ends. This CDR3 is CASSLLGRGEYF. The CDR3 nucleotides read TGTGCCAGCAGCCTACTGGGCCGGGGTGAGTACTTC.

This chain connects TRBV7-6 to TRBJ2-7; possible D gene TRBD1, 6 bases. The CDR3 contains 12 residues. The V end lost 5 bases, the J end lost 4 bases, and 9 bases lay between the germline ends. Germline-derived CDR1 and CDR2 are SGHVS and FNYEAQ. CDR3 residues: CASSLQGYEQYF. In nucleotides, the CDR3 is TGTGCCAGCAGCCTACAGGGTTACGAGCAGTACTTC.

The chain has TRBV7-9 and TRBJ1-1; D is possibly TRBD1 (5 bases). The V end was cut by 6 bases, the J end by 3 bases, with 11 bases between. In germline, CDR1 is SEHNR, CDR2 FQNEAQ (reference sequence). The CDR3 runs to 13 residues. DNA of the CDR3: TGTGCCAGCAGAACCTTAGGGGACACTGAAGCTTTCTTT. Protein: CASRTLGDTEAFF.

The genes are TRBV7-2 and TRBJ2-5, with 7 bases aligning to TRBD1. V lost 10 bases to trimming and J lost 2 bases; unmatched junction nucleotides: 7. This CDR3 is 13 amino acids long. The germline V gene has CDR1 SGHTA and CDR2 FQGNSA. The CDR3 protein is CATRGTPQETQYF. CDR3 nucleotide sequence: TGTGCCACCAGGGGGACACCTCAAGAGACCCAGTACTTC.

V is TRBV2 and J is TRBJ1-4, with 9 positions matching TRBD1. Trimming took 8 bases from V and 8 from J; bases not matched to a gene: 6. This CDR3 region has 13 residues. Germline V gene data show CDR1 as SNHLY and CDR2 as FYNNEI. Here the CDR3 reads CASADRGGEKLFF. In DNA, the CDR3 is TGTGCCAGCGCAGACAGGGGGGGCGAAAAACTGTTTTTT.

The chain carries TRBV5-6 and TRBJ2-7; 7 bases align to TRBD1. Looked up from germline, CDR1 is SGHDT and CDR2 is YYEEEE. The CDR3 is 14 amino acids. Trimming at V came to 3 bases and at J to 2 bases, leaving 5 bases not matched to a gene. The CDR3 is CASSSGTAPYEQYF. The CDR3 nucleotides read TGTGCCAGCAGCTCCGGGACAGCTCCCTACGAGCAGTACTTC.